The 20 T cell receptor beta chains below all came from one sample that was sequenced in a study of T cells in localized non-small cell lung cancer. Profiled with immunoSEQ multiplex PCR; TCRdb holds only in-frame clones, not every one. The table shows under 35,000 clones, with around 90% occurring only once. Sequencing was performed on peripheral blood mononuclear cells, taken before any cancer treatment. All receptors derive from an older female donor with stage II lung adenocarcinoma.

V usage is TRBV5-8 and J usage is TRBJ2-3, with 7 bases fitting TRBD2. CDR1 and CDR2 from the germline V gene are SGHTS and YDEGEE. This CDR3 contains 14 residues. V gave up 1 base and J gave up 5 bases; unmatched junction bases: 4. The chain's CDR3 is CASSLWSSGDTQYF. CDR3 coding DNA: TGTGCCAGCAGCTTGTGGTCTAGCGGAGATACGCAGTATTTT.

The chain links TRBV7-2 to TRBJ2-1, with D hard to call. This CDR3 comprises 11 residues. Germline V gene sequence: CDR1 SGHTA, CDR2 FQGNSA. Trimming left V 5 bases short and J 6 bases short, with 5 bases between. The DNA of the CDR3 is TGTGCCAGCAGCCTCTTCAATGAGCAGTTCTTC. Its translation: CASSLFNEQFF.

V gene TRBV7-9 combines with J gene TRBJ2-1; possible D gene TRBD2, 6 bases. The CDR3 spans 17 residues. Germline values: CDR1 SEHNR, CDR2 FQNEAQ (reference sequence). V lost 5 bases, J lost 0 bases, and 17 bases lay in between. The CDR3 DNA reads as TGTGCCAGCAGCCCCCGCGGAGGGGCGAGCTCCTACAATGAGCAGTTCTTC. This gives the protein CASSPRGGASSYNEQFF.

The chain links TRBV7-3 to TRBJ2-1, with D maybe TRBD1 (6 bases). The germline CDR1 and CDR2 sequences are SGHTA and FQGTGA. The CDR3 runs 19 residues. Trimming pared 4 bases from V and 0 bases from J, leaving 22 bases between. Here the CDR3 DNA reads TGTGCCAGCAGCTCGCCTCGGCCCGGGGACAAACACTCCTACAATGAGCAGTTCTTC. Protein sequence: CASSSPRPGDKHSYNEQFF. Filled out from reference TRBV7-3 and TRBJ2-1, the complete variable domain reads GAGVSQTPSNKVTEKGKYVELRCDPISGHTALYWYRQSLGQGPEFLIYFQGTGAADDSGLPNDRFFAVRPEGSVSTLKIQRTERGDSAVYLCASSSPRPGDKHSYNEQFFGPGTRLTVL.

The rearrangement joins TRBV19 to TRBJ2-7; 11 positions agree with TRBD2. V was clipped by 5 bases and J by 6 bases; unmatched bases: 6. Germline V gene sequence: CDR1 LNHDA, CDR2 SQIVND (reference sequence). This CDR3 contains 14 residues. CDR3 coding DNA: TGTGCCAGTAGTGTAACTAGCGGGAGATCCGAGCAGTACTTC. As protein: CASSVTSGRSEQYF.

The V call is TRBV6-6, the J call TRBJ2-7, with 8 bases matching TRBD1. The junction had 8 bases not matched to a gene; V was cut back by 2 bases and J by 5 bases. This CDR3 region has 15 residues. CDR1 MNHNY and CDR2 SVGAGI come from the germline V gene (reference sequence). The CDR3 loop reads CASSYGRGLINEQYF. The CDR3 bases are TGTGCCAGCAGTTACGGCAGGGGGCTTATCAACGAGCAGTACTTC.

This chain's CDR3 is CASRTLGGGLRTDTQYF. The DNA of the CDR3 is TGTGCCAGCAGGACCTTAGGGGGGGGATTAAGGACAGATACGCAGTATTTT. The chain carries TRBV28 and TRBJ2-3, with D possibly being TRBD2 (7 bases). The germline CDR1 and CDR2 sequences are MDHEN and SYDVKM. The CDR3 extends over 17 amino acids. V lost 6 bases, J lost 3 bases, and 22 bases lay in between.

V usage is TRBV2 and J usage is TRBJ2-7, with a tentative D call TRBD1 (6 bases). In germline, CDR1 is SNHLY, CDR2 FYNNEI. Trimming removed 11 bases at V and 2 bases at J, with 13 bases between. This CDR3 has 12 residues. The CDR3 loop reads CAGRDTPYEQYF. CDR3 sequence (DNA): TGTGCCGGCCGGGACACCCCCTACGAGCAGTACTTC.

The gene calls are TRBV30 and TRBJ1-1; D not certain. The CDR3 spans 14 residues. Germline loops: CDR1 GTSNPN, CDR2 SVGIG (reference sequence). Trimming left V 2 bases short and J 4 bases short, with 14 bases between. The CDR3 protein is CAWSRAREGTEAFF. The CDR3 region has the DNA TGTGCCTGGAGTCGAGCAAGGGAGGGCACTGAAGCTTTCTTT.

This clone was observed a handful of times. The chain joins TRBV5-5 to TRBJ2-7; D may be TRBD1 (6 bases). The V end lost 3 bases, the J end lost 5 bases, and 21 bases lay between the germline ends. CDR1 and CDR2 from the germline V gene are SGHKS and YYEKEE (reference sequence). The CDR3 consists of 16 residues. The CDR3 DNA sequence: TGTGCCAGCAGCTGGCCAGAGTCAGGGGCCCACCACGAGCAGTACTTC. Its protein product is CASSWPESGAHHEQYF.

This chain joins TRBV7-8 and TRBJ1-5; 9 nucleotides line up with TRBD1. V gave up 4 bases and J gave up 2 bases; unmatched junction bases: 9. The CDR3 is 17 amino acids. Germline V gene lookup returns CDR1 SGHVS and CDR2 FQNEAQ. In DNA form, the CDR3 reads TGTGCCAGCAGCTCTAGCCGGACAGGGGAAGGCAATCAGCCCCAGCATTTT. Its protein product is CASSSSRTGEGNQPQHF.

The CDR3 reads CASSLDRNGGEQFF. CDR3 nucleotide sequence: TGTGCCAGCTCACTCGACAGAAACGGGGGTGAGCAGTTCTTC. V usage is TRBV18 and J usage is TRBJ2-1; D is perhaps TRBD2 (6 bases). Germline loops: CDR1 KGHSH, CDR2 LQKENI. The CDR3 has 14 amino acids. Trimming shortened V by 4 bases and J by 9 bases, and 16 bases separated the two germline ends.

The V and J genes are TRBV7-6 and TRBJ1-1; D remains unclear. Trimming cost V 5 bases and J 10 bases, with 17 bases left between them. Germline CDR1 reads SGHVS; CDR2 reads FNYEAQ. There are 13 residues in the CDR3. Here the CDR3 DNA reads TGTGCCAGCAGCCCCTCGTGGAGGGAGCGAGCTTTCTTT. Amino acids: CASSPSWRERAFF.

The chain uses TRBV29-1 and TRBJ1-1, with D perhaps matching TRBD1 (6 bases). The CDR3 extends over 13 amino acids. CDR1 and CDR2 (germline): SQVTM, ANQGSEA. V shed 8 bases and J shed 6 bases, with 19 bases lying between them. The CDR3 sequence: CSSGQWGLSEAFF. The CDR3 bases are TGCAGCAGCGGACAATGGGGGCTCTCTGAAGCTTTCTTT.

V and J are TRBV6-5 and TRBJ2-7, with 8 bases matching TRBD1. From germline, CDR1 is MNHEY and CDR2 SVGAGI. V lost 6 bases, J lost 3 bases, and 7 bases stayed unmatched. The CDR3 length is 14 residues. The CDR3 spells CASRRDRSVYEQYF. CDR3 DNA sequence: TGTGCCAGCAGACGGGACAGGTCCGTCTACGAGCAGTACTTC.

CDR3 sequence: CAWRDGNYGYTF. The DNA for the CDR3 is TGTGCCTGGAGAGACGGAAACTATGGCTACACCTTC. V usage is TRBV30 and J usage is TRBJ1-2; D not certain. Trimming took 3 bases from V and 2 from J, leaving 7 bases between them. The CDR3 totals 12 residues. CDR1 GTSNPN and CDR2 SVGIG come from the germline V gene (reference sequence).

This clone has just one count. The chain couples TRBV5-1 to TRBJ1-1; tentatively, D is TRBD1 (5 bases). The CDR3 totals 14 residues. The germline gives CDR1 SGHRS, CDR2 YFSETQ. V lost 4 bases and J 4 bases, leaving 14 bases between the germline ends. The CDR3 coding sequence is TGCGCCAGCAGCGGTCAGGGTCCCAGCACTGAAGCTTTCTTT. This encodes CASSGQGPSTEAFF.

The sample holds one count of this clone. J is TRBJ2-5 and V is TRBV7-3; 8 bases fit TRBD1. CDR1 and CDR2 (germline): SGHTA, FQGTGA. Losses at the gene ends were 4 bases for V and 4 bases for J; bases not matched to a gene: 11. This CDR3 is built from 16 residues. The CDR3 DNA reads as TGTGCCAGCAGCTCTAGTCAGGGGGCGGTGGGAGAGACCCAGTACTTC. Protein product: CASSSSQGAVGETQYF.

J is TRBJ1-3 and V is TRBV27, with D unresolved. Germline CDR1 MNHEY, CDR2 SMNVEV (reference sequence). V gave up 6 bases and J gave up 0 bases, with 3 bases separating them. This CDR3 has 12 amino acids. The CDR3 nucleotides read TGTGCCAGCAGGGGCTCTGGAAACACCATATATTTT. Protein product: CASRGSGNTIYF.

This clone appeared once. The V call is TRBV14, the J call TRBJ2-7; tentatively, D is TRBD1 (5 bases). V shed 4 bases and J shed 7 bases, with 11 bases lying between them. The CDR3 is 12 amino acids. Germline V gene data show CDR1 as SGHDN and CDR2 as FVKESK. CDR3 amino acids: CASSLSGLEQYF. The CDR3 DNA follows: TGTGCCAGCAGCCTCTCAGGGTTGGAGCAGTACTTC. The full variable domain, with the rest looked up from reference TRBV14 and TRBJ2-7, is EAGVTQFPSHSVIEKGQTVTLRCDPISGHDNLYWYRRVMGKEIKFLLHFVKESKQDESGMPNNRFLAERTGGTYSTLKVQPAELEDSGVYFCASSLSGLEQYFGPGTRLTVT.